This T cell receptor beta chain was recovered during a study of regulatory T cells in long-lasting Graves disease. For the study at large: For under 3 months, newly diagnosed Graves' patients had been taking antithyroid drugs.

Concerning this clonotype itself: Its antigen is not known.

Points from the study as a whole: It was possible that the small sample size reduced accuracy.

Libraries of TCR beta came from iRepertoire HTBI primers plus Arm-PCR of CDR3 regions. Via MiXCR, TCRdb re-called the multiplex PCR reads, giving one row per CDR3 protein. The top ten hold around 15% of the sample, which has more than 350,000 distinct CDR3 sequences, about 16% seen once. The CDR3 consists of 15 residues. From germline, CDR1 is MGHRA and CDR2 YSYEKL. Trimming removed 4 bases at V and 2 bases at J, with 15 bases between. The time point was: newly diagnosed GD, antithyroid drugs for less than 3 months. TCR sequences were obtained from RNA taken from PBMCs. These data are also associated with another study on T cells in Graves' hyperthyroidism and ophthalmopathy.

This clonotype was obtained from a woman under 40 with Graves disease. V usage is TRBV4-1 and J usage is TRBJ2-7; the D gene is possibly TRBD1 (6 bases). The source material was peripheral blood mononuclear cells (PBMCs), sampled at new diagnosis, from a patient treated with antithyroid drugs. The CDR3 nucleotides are TGCGCCAGCAGCCGACTTCCGACAGGAACCTACGAGCAGTACTTC. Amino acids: CASSRLPTGTYEQYF.